This TCR beta chain is drawn from a study of blood T cells in healthy people across ages. Germline-derived CDR1 and CDR2 are DFQATT and SNEGSKA (reference sequence). Trimming removed 6 bases from V and 1 base from J, with 12 bases in between. The length of the CDR3 is 14 residues. Through a sample-barcoded 5' primer and a J-beta primer mix, a second PCR was run for roughly 6 to 11 cycles. Samples each returned at least 2.5 million CDR3-containing paired-end reads. MiXCR was run by TCRdb on the 5' RACE reads, yielding one entry per CDR3 protein. The sample consists of 800,000 to 900,000 distinct CDR3 sequences, roughly 60% of them appearing once.

The chain is built from TRBV20-1 and TRBJ2-2; D may be TRBD1 (6 bases). This sequence was found in a man aged 25 to 40 in good health. Sequencing was carried out using blood. The CDR3 loop reads CSASETGNTGELFF. CDR3 DNA: TGCAGTGCCTCTGAGACAGGGAACACCGGGGAGCTGTTTTTT.